This T cell receptor (beta chain) was sequenced in a study of cytotoxic CD8 clonotypes in ibrutinib-treated CLL. Background on the study: The authors obtained response samples at a median of around 12 months of treatment, range 6 to 36.

Study results and caveats: Sustained-remission and progressing patients had different sampling times. Baseline clonality exceeded age-matched healthy donors and tracked circulating CD8+ T-cell counts.

TCRdb keeps only in-frame clones here, not all; method: immunoSEQ multiplex PCR. The sample consists of approximately 45,000 clones, nearly 70% of them appearing once. Between the trimmed V and J ends, which lost 0 bases and 5 bases, there was a span of 23 bases. Germline V gene sequence: CDR1 SEHNR, CDR2 FQNEAQ (reference sequence). This CDR3 region has 19 residues. Regarding this clone: The antigen is not known.

The sequencing used PBMCs, collected after 12 months of ibrutinib treatment. The chain has TRBV7-9 and TRBJ2-1; D remains unclear. The TCR was taken from a human donor with chronic lymphocytic leukemia. The CDR3 loop reads CASSLALDVQLRANNEQFF. CDR3 DNA sequence: TGTGCCAGCAGCTTAGCGCTGGACGTCCAACTTAGGGCGAACAATGAGCAGTTCTTC.